This TCR beta chain was captured by sequencing in a study of vaccination and CD4 T cells after COVID-19. As for treatment: roughly 10-day PBMC culture with coronavirus spike peptide pools or control peptides (ViraFEST assay). Half-medium replacement with fresh IL-2 medium took place on days 3 and 7. This clonotype appeared a few times. Its cognate antigen is unknown. Cultured CD4+ T cell DNA underwent sequencing with the Oncomine TCR Beta short-read assay. Via MiXCR, TCRdb re-called the PCR reads, giving one row per CDR3 protein. The sample lists some 25,000 distinct CDR3 sequences, roughly 39% occurring once. The germline V gene encodes CDR1 MNHNS and CDR2 SASEGT. CDR3 size: 12 residues. V gave up 5 bases and J gave up 5 bases, with 9 bases separating them.

J is TRBJ1-2 and V is TRBV6-1, with a tentative D call TRBD1 (5 bases). This clonotype originated in a human donor who had recovered from COVID-19. Source material: CD4+ T cells from blood, cultured in vitro. The CDR3 nucleotides read TGTGCCAGCAGTACCGGGGGATATGGCTACACCTTC. The encoded protein is CASSTGGYGYTF.